The 30 T cell receptor beta chains presented below share a single source sample, sequenced in a study of human T cells and chemical hapten exposure. Time point reported: patch test 3, about 24 weeks after DPC sensitization. Treatment: therapeutic diphenylcyclopropenone sensitization with weekly scalp DPC. RNA extraction used unfractionated whole blood as the source of total RNA. From the RACE reads, TCRdb called clonotypes with MiXCR, one entry per CDR3 protein. The repertoire consists of about 39,000 distinct CDR3 sequences, with about an eighth occurring once and the leading ten covering over 2%. Sequenced here: whole blood, sampled in connection with sensitization to the hapten diphenylcyclopropenone (DPC). Receptor source: a woman in her thirties or forties with alopecia areata. Some clones in this sample may be carry-over from other donors' samples.

The rearrangement joins TRBV5-1 to TRBJ1-2; 7 nucleotides line up with TRBD1. CDR3 length: 13 residues. Trimming removed 4 bases from V and 4 bases from J; junction bases left unmatched: 4. Looked up from germline, CDR1 is SGHRS and CDR2 is YFSETQ. CDR3 DNA: TGCGCCAGCAGCGCAGGGGGTCCCTATGGCTACACCTTC. Protein product: CASSAGGPYGYTF.

The chain joins TRBV28 to TRBJ1-1; no reliable D call. This CDR3 is built from 15 residues. V was shortened by 7 bases and J by 7 bases, with 22 bases between the two germline ends. CDR1 is MDHEN, CDR2 SYDVKM, per germline. CDR3 in DNA: TGTGCCAGCATACCTTCCGGGCGGGGAAGCGGTGAAGCTTTCTTT. It yields the protein CASIPSGRGSGEAFF.

This clonotype has a handful of counts. The chain combines TRBV27 with TRBJ2-7; D is perhaps TRBD2 (5 bases). V gave up 6 bases and J gave up 4 bases, with 13 bases separating them. The CDR3 has 13 residues. Germline CDR1 is MNHEY and CDR2 is SMNVEV (reference sequence). In DNA form, the CDR3 reads TGTGCCAGCAGGCGGGCAGGCCCATACGAGCAGTACTTC. Residues: CASRRAGPYEQYF.

The chain has TRBV11-2 and TRBJ1-4; weak D call: TRBD1 (6 bases). The V end lost 2 bases, the J end lost 4 bases, and 11 bases lay between the germline ends. The CDR3 is 15 amino acids. Per the germline V gene, CDR1 is SGHAT and CDR2 is FQNNGV. The chain's CDR3 is CASSLNGQNNEKLFF. The CDR3 DNA reads as TGTGCCAGCAGCTTAAATGGACAGAATAATGAAAAACTGTTTTTT.

The V and J genes are TRBV4-3 and TRBJ1-2; D is perhaps TRBD1 (5 bases). Germline CDR1 LGHNA, CDR2 YSLEER. Trimming left V 2 bases short and J 8 bases short, with 12 bases between. The CDR3 runs 13 residues. The CDR3 loop reads CASSQTGVAGYTF. The CDR3 nucleotides read TGCGCCAGCAGCCAAACAGGAGTCGCAGGCTACACCTTC.

V is TRBV7-9 and J is TRBJ1-5; D unclear. V lost 4 bases to trimming and J lost 0 bases, with 7 bases between them. The CDR3 runs to 14 residues. Looked up from germline, CDR1 is SEHNR and CDR2 is FQNEAQ (reference sequence). The CDR3 DNA reads as TGTGCCAGCAGCTCTACCTCTAGCAATCAGCCCCAGCATTTT. Its translation is CASSSTSSNQPQHF.

The V and J genes are TRBV5-1 and TRBJ2-7; unclear D gene. The CDR3 is 13 amino acids. Germline V gene lookup returns CDR1 SGHRS and CDR2 YFSETQ. Trimming removed 4 bases at V and 4 bases at J, with 12 bases between. CDR3 nucleotides: TGCGCCAGCAGCCCTGAGAGGTGGTACGAGCAGTACTTC. Its protein product is CASSPERWYEQYF. Using reference TRBV5-1 and TRBJ2-7 for the parts outside the CDR3, the full variable domain is KAGVTQTPRYLIKTRGQQVTLSCSPISGHRSVSWYQQTPGQGLQFLFEYFSETQRNKGNFPGRFSGRQFSNSRSEMNVSTLELGDSALYLCASSPERWYEQYFGPGTRLTVT.

The rearrangement uses TRBV29-1 and TRBJ1-2, with TRBD1 matching over 8 bases. The CDR3 covers 12 residues. V gave up 7 bases and J gave up 7 bases; unmatched junction bases: 8. Germline loops: CDR1 SQVTM, CDR2 ANQGSEA. CDR3 nucleotides: TGCAGCGCCTGGACAGGGTCGGGTGGCTACACCTTC. This encodes CSAWTGSGGYTF. Complete variable domain (other parts from reference TRBV29-1 and TRBJ1-2): SAVISQKPSRDICQRGTSLTIQCQVDSQVTMMFWYRQQPGQSLTLIATANQGSEATYESGFVIDKFPISRPNLTFSTLTVSNMSPEDSSIYLCSAWTGSGGYTFGSGTRLTVV.

In its sample, this clonotype was seen many times. This chain connects TRBV11-2 to TRBJ2-7; 8 bases are a match to TRBD1. The ends lost 4 bases at V and 6 bases at J; junction bases unmatched: 8. Germline CDR1 SGHAT, CDR2 FQNNGV. This CDR3 comprises 14 residues. The CDR3 DNA follows: TGTGCCAGCAGCTCCGGACAGGGCTGGGGCGAGCAGTACTTC. It translates to CASSSGQGWGEQYF.

This clonotype has just a few counts. This chain uses TRBV29-1 with TRBJ2-5; D ambiguous. This CDR3 region has 11 residues. Deletions cut 2 bases from V and 5 bases from J, with 6 bases between. The germline V gene encodes CDR1 SQVTM and CDR2 ANQGSEA. The DNA of the CDR3 is TGCAGCGTTGAATCTGGGGAGACCCAGTACTTC. It specifies CSVESGETQYF. The whole variable domain, remainder taken from reference TRBV29-1 and TRBJ2-5, is SAVISQKPSRDICQRGTSLTIQCQVDSQVTMMFWYRQQPGQSLTLIATANQGSEATYESGFVIDKFPISRPNLTFSTLTVSNMSPEDSSIYLCSVESGETQYFGPGTRLLVL.

This clonotype was recorded at least ten times. CDR3 in amino acids: CASSPYESGQPQHF. The CDR3, as DNA: TGTGCCAGCTCACCTTACGAATCGGGACAGCCCCAGCATTTT. The J gene is TRBJ1-5, the V gene TRBV18; D gene ambiguous. Germline CDR1 and CDR2: KGHSH and LQKENI. The CDR3 totals 14 residues. The V end was cut by 3 bases, the J end by 7 bases, with 13 bases between.

Ten or more counts support this clonotype. This chain links TRBV20-1 with TRBJ2-7, with D possibly being TRBD1 or TRBD2 (5 bases each). V dropped 3 bases and J dropped 2 bases, with 11 bases sitting between them. Looked up from germline, CDR1 is DFQATT and CDR2 is SNEGSKA (reference sequence). The CDR3 is 13 residues long. This chain's CDR3 is CSARGTFPYEQYF. CDR3 sequence (DNA): TGCAGTGCTAGGGGGACGTTCCCCTACGAGCAGTACTTC.

The V and J genes are TRBV5-1 and TRBJ2-2, with 9 bases lining up with TRBD1. The CDR3 consists of 17 residues. With 1 base clipped from V and 5 bases from J, the junction kept 9 bases outside the gene matches. The germline V gene has CDR1 SGHRS and CDR2 YFSETQ. The CDR3 DNA is TGCGCCAGCAGCTTGACCCCGGGACAGGGTCTGACCGGGGAGCTGTTTTTT. This gives the protein CASSLTPGQGLTGELFF. Full variable domain (missing parts from reference TRBV5-1 and TRBJ2-2): KAGVTQTPRYLIKTRGQQVTLSCSPISGHRSVSWYQQTPGQGLQFLFEYFSETQRNKGNFPGRFSGRQFSNSRSEMNVSTLELGDSALYLCASSLTPGQGLTGELFFGEGSRLTVL.

Concerning this clonotype itself: A read error may explain this, as a much larger clone is one base away. The chain combines TRBV4-3 with TRBJ2-7; maybe TRBD2 (7 bases). With 4 bases removed from V and 3 bases from J, the gap between germline ends came to 19 bases. Per germline, CDR1 LGHNA and CDR2 YSLEER. CDR3 length: 16 amino acids. CDR3 amino acids: CASSPGPAGASYEQYF. CDR3 in DNA: TGCGCCAGCAGCCCGGGTCCCGCGGGGGCAAGCTACGAGCAGTACTTC.

This clonotype was seen many times. The chain combines TRBV28 with TRBJ1-3, with a weak D call TRBD1 (6 bases). CDR1 is MDHEN, CDR2 SYDVKM, per germline. The V end lost 5 bases, the J end lost 4 bases, and 9 bases lay between the germline ends. This CDR3 comprises 13 residues. The DNA of the CDR3 is TGTGCCAGCAGTCCGGGGACAGGAAACACCATATATTTT. Its translation: CASSPGTGNTIYF.

This clonotype has only a few counts. The chain recombines TRBV29-1 with TRBJ2-1, with D maybe TRBD1 (5 bases). CDR3 length equals 15 residues. Per the germline V gene, CDR1 is SQVTM and CDR2 is ANQGSEA. Trimming removed 4 bases at V and 2 bases at J, with 15 bases between. The CDR3 nucleotides read TGCAGCGTTGGCAATTTTACAGGTGCCTACAATGAGCAGTTCTTC. It codes for CSVGNFTGAYNEQFF.

This clonotype was counted at least ten times. The V call is TRBV10-2, the J call TRBJ2-2; D is tentatively TRBD1 or TRBD2 (6 bases each). Trimming removed 6 bases from V and 1 base from J, with 9 bases in between. Germline CDR1 is WSHSY and CDR2 is SAAADI. The CDR3 loop spans 14 amino acids. This CDR3 is CASSRGGNTGELFF. The CDR3 DNA reads TGCGCCAGCAGCAGGGGAGGGAACACCGGGGAGCTGTTTTTT.

The chain is built from TRBV28 and TRBJ2-7; 7 nucleotides align to TRBD2. This CDR3 contains 13 residues. Germline lookup yields CDR1 MDHEN and CDR2 SYDVKM. V shed 10 bases, J shed 3 bases, and the junction held 9 bases outside the gene matches. CDR3 nucleotides: TGTGCCACCCAAGGACGGGGGGACTACGAGCAGTACTTC. Residues: CATQGRGDYEQYF.

This clonotype was picked up a small number of times. The rearrangement links TRBV28 to TRBJ2-4; D is uncertain. Trimming shortened V by 5 bases and J by 0 bases, and 14 bases separated the two germline ends. CDR1 and CDR2 (germline): MDHEN, SYDVKM. The CDR3 is 16 residues long. CDR3 amino acids: CASSDSFVVAKNIQYF. CDR3 sequence (DNA): TGTGCCAGCAGTGACTCTTTCGTGGTAGCCAAAAACATTCAGTACTTC.

This clonotype was seen a handful of times. This chain uses TRBV6-2 or TRBV6-3 with TRBJ2-3; 7 nucleotides agree with TRBD1. The germline CDR1 and CDR2 sequences are MNHEY and SVGEGT. The CDR3 has 17 residues. The V segment lost 2 bases and the J segment 2 bases; nucleotides outside the gene matches: 10. The CDR3 spells CASSYTSRGRFTDTQYF. The CDR3 nucleotides are TGTGCCAGCAGTTACACGTCAAGGGGGCGCTTCACAGATACGCAGTATTTT.

The table lists this clonotype with a few counts. The chain employs TRBV28 and TRBJ1-1, with D perhaps matching TRBD1 (5 bases). Germline V gene sequence: CDR1 MDHEN, CDR2 SYDVKM. The V end was cut by 5 bases, the J end by 11 bases, with 18 bases between. The CDR3 contains 13 residues. CDR3 in amino acids: CASSIGTGRAAFF. CDR3 DNA sequence: TGTGCCAGCAGTATTGGGACCGGGAGGGCTGCTTTCTTT. Supplemented by reference TRBV28 and TRBJ1-1, the full variable domain reads DVKVTQSSRYLVKRTGEKVFLECVQDMDHENMFWYRQDPGLGLRLIYFSYDVKMKEKGDIPEGYSVSREKKERFSLILESASTNQTSMYLCASSIGTGRAAFFGQGTRLTVV.

The J gene is TRBJ1-5, the V gene TRBV28, with D maybe TRBD1 (5 bases). The CDR3 is 15 residues long. The V gene's germline CDR1 is MDHEN and CDR2 SYDVKM. The V end lost 6 bases, the J end lost 0 bases, and 12 bases lay between the germline ends. The CDR3 DNA is TGTGCCAGCAGCCATGACAGAAATAGCAATCAGCCCCAGCATTTT. The encoded protein is CASSHDRNSNQPQHF.

The V gene is TRBV10-3, the J gene TRBJ1-5; possibly TRBD1 for D (5 bases). The V gene lost 6 bases and the J gene lost 2 bases, with 8 bases spanning the gap. Germline V gene data show CDR1 as ENHRY and CDR2 as SYGVKD. The CDR3 spans 13 residues. CDR3 in amino acids: CAISRDGNQPQHF. The DNA of the CDR3 is TGTGCCATCAGCAGGGACGGCAATCAGCCCCAGCATTTT.

Many counts were recorded for this clonotype. This chain uses TRBV18 with TRBJ2-7; D gene unclear. From germline, CDR1 is KGHSH and CDR2 LQKENI. The CDR3 has 14 amino acids. Deletions cut 0 bases from V and 3 bases from J, with 9 bases between. For the CDR3, the DNA is TGTGCCAGCTCACCACCCACGGATTACTACGAGCAGTACTTC. Amino acids: CASSPPTDYYEQYF.

In this sample, this clonotype turned up a few times. The gene calls are TRBV7-2 and TRBJ2-7, with a tentative D call TRBD1 (5 bases). This CDR3 region has 13 residues. Germline V gene data show CDR1 as SGHTA and CDR2 as FQGNSA. Trimming stripped 4 bases from V and 1 base from J, with 8 bases between. The CDR3 reads CASSSRQSYEQYF. Written as DNA, the CDR3 is TGTGCCAGCAGCTCCCGACAGTCCTACGAGCAGTACTTC.

Details on this clonotype: One end of the junction does not line up with germline, which may come from a read error. CDR3 bases: TGTGCTAGCAGCCCCGGATGGGGGACCGGCTACGAGCAGTACTTC. Encoded protein: CASSPGWGTGYEQYF. The chain uses TRBV7-7 and TRBJ2-7; D is perhaps TRBD1 or TRBD2 (5 bases each). Germline V lookup: CDR1 SSHAT, CDR2 FNYEAQ (reference sequence). The CDR3 consists of 15 residues.

At least ten counts were recorded for this clonotype. The chain has TRBV21-1 and TRBJ1-6; the table's D call of TRBD1 was not tested on the DNA. TRBV21-1 is described as a pseudogene. The CDR3 extends over 15 amino acids. Here the CDR3 reads CASTWGGETYSPLHF. CDR3 bases: TGTGCCAGCACCTGGGGGGGGGAGACGTATTCACCCCTCCACTTT.

The chain has TRBV11-2 and TRBJ2-3; the D is unclear. The CDR3 covers 14 residues. Trimming shortened V by 1 base and J by 3 bases, and 8 bases separated the two germline ends. Germline loops: CDR1 SGHAT, CDR2 FQNNGV. Here the CDR3 reads CASSLAQVTDTQYF. CDR3 DNA: TGTGCCAGCAGCTTAGCTCAAGTTACAGATACGCAGTATTTT.

The chain joins TRBV11-1 to TRBJ2-1, with D possibly being TRBD2 (6 bases). The CDR3 sequence is 13 residues long. With 6 bases removed from V and 12 bases from J, the gap between germline ends came to 18 bases. Germline CDR1 reads SGHAT; CDR2 reads FQDESV (reference sequence). CDR3 DNA sequence: TGTGCCAGCAGACCTCCCGGGACGGAGGGGCAGTTCTTC. Protein: CASRPPGTEGQFF.

This clonotype was detected ten times or more. One end of the junction fails to match germline, which may point to a read error. The chain employs TRBV7-2 and TRBJ2-7; TRBD1 or TRBD2 may be the D gene (5 bases each). The germline V gene encodes CDR1 SGHTA and CDR2 FQGNSA. The length of the CDR3 is 15 residues. CDR3 coding DNA: TGTGCCAGCAGCCTAGCTGGGGGTGTATCCTACGAGCAGTACTTC. Encoded protein: CASSLAGGVSYEQYF.